The 24 T cell receptor beta chains presented below share a single source sample, sequenced in a study of CD8+CD57+ T cells in acquired aplastic anemia. Genomic DNA, the template, was used for profiling of the TCR beta VDJ and CDR3. TCRdb re-analysed the reads in MiXCR, keeping a single row per CDR3 protein. The sample records around 290,000 distinct CDR3 sequences, 56% being singletons. Patients sequenced had flow cytometry evidence of CD8+CD57+ cell expansion. The sequenced material came from sorted CD4+, CD8+, or CD8+CD57+ T cells (not recorded which) from PBMCs. Receptors originate from a human donor with aplastic anemia.

This clonotype was seen only a few times. This chain connects TRBV7-9 to TRBJ1-2, with D maybe TRBD1 (5 bases). The ends were cut back, 3 bases at V and 4 bases at J, with 9 bases in the middle. Germline CDR1 is SEHNR and CDR2 is FQNEAQ (reference sequence). The CDR3 has 13 residues. The CDR3 coding sequence is TGTGCCAGCAGCTTGGGGGTGCCCTATGGCTACACCTTC. This sequence encodes CASSLGVPYGYTF.

The V call is TRBV3-1, the J call TRBJ1-5; 12 bases match TRBD1. The J segment lost 7 bases and the V segment lost 4 bases, leaving 8 bases of the junction unmatched. CDR3 length: 16 residues. The germline V gene has CDR1 LGHDT and CDR2 YNNKEL (reference sequence). The CDR3 nucleotides read TGTGCCAGCAGCCTAAAGGGACAGGGGGCAAGGCAGCCCCAGCATTTT. It translates to CASSLKGQGARQPQHF.

This clonotype was observed at least ten times. The V and J genes are TRBV6-5 and TRBJ2-7, with D uncertain. This CDR3 comprises 14 residues. Germline V gene lookup returns CDR1 MNHEY and CDR2 SVGAGI. V dropped 2 bases and J dropped 2 bases, with 10 bases sitting between them. Written as DNA, the CDR3 is TGTGCCAGCAGTTACACGGAACAGACCTACGAGCAGTACTTC. It translates to CASSYTEQTYEQYF.

This clonotype showed up many times. The chain has TRBV7-3 and TRBJ2-2; D is tentatively TRBD1 or TRBD2 (5 bases each). V was trimmed by 1 base and J by 5 bases, leaving 14 bases between them. The CDR3 is 16 residues long. Germline V gene lookup returns CDR1 SGHTA and CDR2 FQGTGA. The CDR3 is CASSLRQGPGTGELFF. The CDR3 region has the DNA TGTGCCAGCAGCTTAAGGCAGGGTCCGGGGACCGGGGAGCTGTTTTTT.

The J gene is TRBJ1-2, the V gene TRBV27; D unresolved. Trimming cost V 7 bases and J 4 bases, with 19 bases left between them. Germline V lookup: CDR1 MNHEY, CDR2 SMNVEV (reference sequence). CDR3 length: 15 residues. CDR3 sequence (DNA): TGTGCCAGCACTACCTCGGTCGGGTTTGGCTATGGCTACACCTTC. Translated, it gives CASTTSVGFGYGYTF.

A note on this clonotype: At one end, the junction sequence differs from germline, possibly due to a read error. The chain recombines TRBV19 with TRBJ2-7, with TRBD2 as a possible D gene (6 bases). CDR1 is LNHDA, CDR2 SQIVND, per germline (reference sequence). CDR3 length equals 14 residues. CDR3 region: CASSMGGRPYEQYF. The DNA for the CDR3 is TGTGCCAGTTCCATGGGGGGAAGACCCTACGAACAGTACTTC.

Turning to this clonotype: A much more abundant neighbour one base away suggests this may be a read error. The gene calls are TRBV9 and TRBJ2-5, with TRBD2 matching over 11 bases. The V gene's germline CDR1 is SGDLS and CDR2 YYNGEE. This CDR3 has 16 residues. The CDR3 coding sequence is TGCGCCAGCAGTGAGGGGCTAGCGGGGGGTCAAGAGGCCCAGTACTTC. As protein: CASSEGLAGGQEAQYF.

In nucleotides, the CDR3 is TGTGCCAGCAGCTTAACTCCGTCGGGGCGGGGGGCGCGTTGGGCCTATGGCTACACCTTC. Residues: CASSLTPSGRGARWAYGYTF. This sequence joins TRBV7-3 and TRBJ1-2; possible D gene TRBD1, 6 bases. V lost 0 bases and J 4 bases, leaving 27 bases between the germline ends. In germline, CDR1 is SGHTA, CDR2 FQGTGA. The CDR3 contains 20 residues.

This clonotype was seen many times. The rearrangement joins TRBV5-1 to TRBJ2-7; tentative D call: TRBD2 (5 bases). The V gene's germline CDR1 is SGHRS and CDR2 YFSETQ. V shed 7 bases and J shed 4 bases, with 9 bases lying between them. This CDR3 spans 11 amino acids. This chain's CDR3 is CASASGYEQYF. CDR3 nucleotides: TGCGCCAGCGCCTCGGGGTACGAGCAGTACTTC.

The V and J genes are TRBV7-2 and TRBJ2-1, with TRBD1 matching 9 bases. J was trimmed by 6 bases and V by 5 bases; bases with no gene match: 8. Germline V gene sequence: CDR1 SGHTA, CDR2 FQGNSA. This CDR3 has 15 residues. DNA for the CDR3: TGTGCCAGCAGCCCAAGGGGACAGGGAGGCAATGAGCAGTTCTTC. It yields the protein CASSPRGQGGNEQFF.

This clonotype was seen a few times. The chain recombines TRBV7-9 with TRBJ2-3, with 14 nucleotides matching TRBD2. CDR1 and CDR2 (germline): SEHNR, FQNEAQ (reference sequence). J lost 4 bases, V lost 5 bases, and 5 bases had no gene match. This CDR3 is built from 16 residues. The CDR3 protein is CASSRMGLAGADTQYF. DNA of the CDR3: TGTGCCAGCAGCCGGATGGGACTAGCGGGAGCAGATACGCAGTATTTT.

This clonotype was detected ten times or more. The rearrangement links TRBV5-6 to TRBJ1-2; TRBD1 might be the D (6 bases). V lost 2 bases and J lost 7, with 15 bases in between. Per germline, CDR1 SGHDT and CDR2 YYEEEE. The CDR3 runs 14 residues. The DNA for the CDR3 is TGTGCCAGCAGCTTTCGCGGGGGGGCCGTTGGCTACACCTTC. Translating it yields CASSFRGGAVGYTF.

This clonotype appeared a few times. The rearrangement links TRBV29-1 to TRBJ2-5; tentative D call: TRBD2 (6 bases). The germline V and J ends were trimmed by 4 bases and 5 bases, with 11 bases remaining between them. Germline CDR1 SQVTM, CDR2 ANQGSEA. CDR3 length equals 12 residues. This CDR3 reads CSVAEGLETQYF. CDR3 in DNA: TGCAGCGTTGCGGAGGGCCTTGAGACCCAGTACTTC.

V usage is TRBV20-1 and J usage is TRBJ1-1; D unclear. The CDR3 consists of 10 residues. Trimming took 6 bases from V and 4 from J, leaving 6 bases between them. Germline V gives CDR1 DFQATT, CDR2 SNEGSKA (reference sequence). The CDR3 protein is CSAQATEAFF. The CDR3 DNA is TGCAGTGCCCAGGCCACTGAAGCTTTCTTT.

The chain recombines TRBV9 with TRBJ2-7, with 9 positions matching TRBD1. This CDR3 region has 12 residues. Trimming cost V 5 bases and J 6 bases; bases outside gene matches: 3. CDR1 and CDR2 from the germline V gene are SGDLS and YYNGEE. The CDR3, as DNA: TGTGCCAGCAGACAGGGGGCGTCCGAGCAGTACTTC. Translating it yields CASRQGASEQYF.

In its sample, this clonotype was seen once. J is TRBJ2-3 and V is TRBV5-1; D is unclear. V gave up 0 bases and J gave up 4 bases, with 6 bases separating them. From germline, CDR1 is SGHRS and CDR2 YFSETQ. This CDR3 is built from 13 residues. The CDR3 nucleotides are TGCGCCAGCAGCTTGGGGCACGCAGATACGCAGTATTTT. Translated: CASSLGHADTQYF.

A word on this clonotype: A read error may produce the germline difference seen at one junction end. The chain recombines TRBV7-7 with TRBJ2-1, with TRBD2 identical over 12 bases. The CDR3 loop spans 17 amino acids. Germline V CDR1 and CDR2: SSHAT, FNYEAQ (reference sequence). The CDR3 protein is CASSLVSTSGSTNEQFF. CDR3 bases: TGTGCTAGCAGCTTAGTTTCGACTAGCGGGAGTACCAATGAGCAGTTCTTC. Using reference TRBV7-7 and TRBJ2-1 for the parts outside the CDR3, the full variable domain is GAGVSQSPRYKVTKRGQDVTLRCDPISSHATLYWYQQALGQGPEFLTYFNYEAQPDKSGLPSDRFSAERPEGSISTLTIQRTEQRDSAMYRCASSLVSTSGSTNEQFFGPGTRLTVL.

A few counts support this clonotype. The chain couples TRBV20-1 to TRBJ2-5, with unresolved D. Germline V CDR1 and CDR2: DFQATT, SNEGSKA (reference sequence). This CDR3 comprises 13 residues. The V end lost 2 bases, the J end lost 2 bases, and 9 bases lay between the germline ends. CDR3 nucleotide sequence: TGCAGTGCTAGACAGGTTGTGCAAGAGACCCAGTACTTC. This sequence encodes CSARQVVQETQYF.

This chain links TRBV20-1 with TRBJ1-2, with D hard to call. The V gene's germline CDR1 is DFQATT and CDR2 SNEGSKA (reference sequence). Deletions cut 7 bases from V and 8 bases from J, with 11 bases between. The CDR3 is 10 residues long. The DNA of the CDR3 is TGCAGTGGAGGGATAGGGGGCTACACCTTC. Its translation: CSGGIGGYTF.

There are a few counts of this clonotype. The chain links TRBV24-1 to TRBJ1-1, with D uncertain. V lost 6 bases and J 4 bases, leaving 11 bases between the germline ends. CDR3 length: 13 residues. The germline V gene has CDR1 KGHDR and CDR2 SFDVKD. CDR3: CATSNSGSTEAFF. As DNA, the CDR3 is TGTGCCACCAGTAACAGCGGGAGCACTGAAGCTTTCTTT.

This clonotype was seen a few times. V is TRBV2 and J is TRBJ1-2; D possibly corresponds to TRBD1 (6 bases). Germline V lookup: CDR1 SNHLY, CDR2 FYNNEI. V was pared by 3 bases and J by 0 bases, with 11 bases between. This CDR3 has 15 amino acids. The CDR3 loop is CASSDPGDTNYGYTF. The CDR3 DNA reads as TGTGCCAGCAGTGATCCAGGGGATACTAACTATGGCTACACCTTC.

This clonotype was recorded many times. This rearrangement joins TRBV29-1 to TRBJ2-7, with D possibly matching TRBD2 (5 bases). CDR1 and CDR2 from the germline V gene are SQVTM and ANQGSEA. Deletions cut 4 bases from V and 2 bases from J, with 6 bases between. CDR3 length: 11 residues. The CDR3 region has the DNA TGCAGCGTTGCCGGGGCCTACGAGCAGTACTTC. Its protein is CSVAGAYEQYF.

This clonotype occurred many times. The rearrangement uses TRBV19 and TRBJ1-2; D unclear. The CDR3 covers 14 residues. Trimming took 6 bases from V and 3 from J, leaving 14 bases between them. The germline V gene encodes CDR1 LNHDA and CDR2 SQIVND (reference sequence). The CDR3 coding sequence is TGTGCCAGTAGCCCTAAAAGTAGCCACTATGGCTACACCTTC. Translated, it gives CASSPKSSHYGYTF.

Details on this clonotype: The junction and the germline gene differ at one end; a read error may be behind it. The chain combines TRBV6-1 with TRBJ2-7; tentative D call: TRBD1 (5 bases). CDR3 length: 14 residues. CDR1 is MNHNS, CDR2 SASEGT, per germline. The CDR3 loop reads CASTEGLPGYERYF. CDR3 DNA sequence: TGTGCCAGCACTGAAGGGTTACCAGGGTACGAGCGGTACTTC.